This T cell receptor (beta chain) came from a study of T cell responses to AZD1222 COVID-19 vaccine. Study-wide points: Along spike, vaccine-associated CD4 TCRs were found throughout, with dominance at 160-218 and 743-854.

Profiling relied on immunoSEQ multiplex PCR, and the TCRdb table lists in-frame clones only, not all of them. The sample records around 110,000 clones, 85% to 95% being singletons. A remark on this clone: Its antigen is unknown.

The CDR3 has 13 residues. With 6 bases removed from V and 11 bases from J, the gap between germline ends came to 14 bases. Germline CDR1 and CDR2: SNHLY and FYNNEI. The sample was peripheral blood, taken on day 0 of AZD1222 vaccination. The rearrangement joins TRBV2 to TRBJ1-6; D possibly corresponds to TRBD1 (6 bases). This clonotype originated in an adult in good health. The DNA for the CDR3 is TGTGCCAGCAGGCTACAGGGATCGGCACCCCTCCACTTT. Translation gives CASRLQGSAPLHF.